The clone carrying this TCR beta chain was detected only a few times. The data derive from a study of blood T cell repertoires in COVID-19. Study overall: Collection of acute and convalescent COVID-19 samples took place in the United States, Italy and Spain.

J lost 7 bases, V lost 5 bases, and 4 bases had no gene match. There are 13 residues in the CDR3. Germline CDR1 MDHEN, CDR2 SYDVKM. TCRdb's copy holds only in-frame clones and misses some; the assay was immunoSEQ multiplex PCR. The sample lists 75,000 or so clones; roughly 84% were seen once. This clonotype was sampled from a man between 50 and 59 years old with acute or convalescent COVID-19. The sample was peripheral blood. The chain joins TRBV28 to TRBJ1-1, with 10 bases aligning to TRBD1. The CDR3 spells CASSPRTGGEAFF. CDR3 bases: TGTGCCAGCAGTCCTAGGACAGGGGGTGAAGCTTTCTTT.